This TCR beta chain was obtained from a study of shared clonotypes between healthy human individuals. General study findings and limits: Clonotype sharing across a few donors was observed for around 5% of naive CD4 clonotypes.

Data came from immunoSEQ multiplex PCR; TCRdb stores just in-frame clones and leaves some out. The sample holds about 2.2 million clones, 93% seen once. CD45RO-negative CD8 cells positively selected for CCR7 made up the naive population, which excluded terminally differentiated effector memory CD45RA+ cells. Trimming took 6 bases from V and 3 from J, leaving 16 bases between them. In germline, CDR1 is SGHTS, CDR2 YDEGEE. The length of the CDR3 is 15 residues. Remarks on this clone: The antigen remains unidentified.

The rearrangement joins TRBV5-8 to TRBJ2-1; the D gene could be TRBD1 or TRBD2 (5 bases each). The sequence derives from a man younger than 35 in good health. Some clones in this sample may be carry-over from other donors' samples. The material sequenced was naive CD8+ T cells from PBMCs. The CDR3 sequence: CASNGADEVYNEQFF. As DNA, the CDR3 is TGTGCCAGCAACGGGGCAGACGAAGTCTACAATGAGCAGTTCTTC.